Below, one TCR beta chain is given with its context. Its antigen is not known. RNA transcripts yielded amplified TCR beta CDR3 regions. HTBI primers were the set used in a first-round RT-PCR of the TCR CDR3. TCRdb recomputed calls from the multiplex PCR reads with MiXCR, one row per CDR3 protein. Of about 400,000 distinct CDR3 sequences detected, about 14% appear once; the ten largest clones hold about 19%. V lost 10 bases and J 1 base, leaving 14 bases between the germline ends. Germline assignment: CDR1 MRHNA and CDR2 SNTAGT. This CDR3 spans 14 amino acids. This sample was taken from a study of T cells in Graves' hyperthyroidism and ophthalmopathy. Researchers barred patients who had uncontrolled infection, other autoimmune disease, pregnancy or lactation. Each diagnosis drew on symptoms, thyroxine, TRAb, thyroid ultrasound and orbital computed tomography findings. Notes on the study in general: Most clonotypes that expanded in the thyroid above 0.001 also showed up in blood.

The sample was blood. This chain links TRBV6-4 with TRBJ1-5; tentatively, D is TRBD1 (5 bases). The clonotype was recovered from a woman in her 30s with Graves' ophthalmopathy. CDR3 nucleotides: TGTGCCACCGGACACCGAGGGAGCAATCAGCCCCAGCATTTT. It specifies CATGHRGSNQPQHF.